The 3 T cell receptor beta chains listed next were all sequenced from one sample in a study of human T cells and chemical hapten exposure (dated by TCRdb to about 2021). Library preparation was by RACE. The listed sequencing device is NextSeq 500. TCRdb's own reprocessing of the public reads used fastp at Q25 and MiXCR and kept productive beta chains. Rows matching on CDR3 protein sequence are summarized as one entry with the most common DNA and genes. Here the sample has approximately 110,000 distinct CDR3 sequences; under 40% occur a single time. The ten largest clones represent about 2.7% of the sample. Per the publication, the time point label means: patch test 3, about 24 weeks after DPC sensitization. The treatment or condition label for this specimen denotes: therapeutic diphenylcyclopropenone sensitization with weekly scalp DPC. Sequencing was performed on whole blood, taken in connection with sensitization to the hapten diphenylcyclopropenone (DPC). These receptor sequences come from a man between 40 and 49 years old with alopecia areata. Some clones in this sample may be carry-over from other donors' samples.

The chain is built from TRBV4-1 and TRBJ2-1; TRBD2 agrees at 13 bases. The V segment lost 0 bases and the J segment 4 bases; nucleotides outside the gene matches: 6. The CDR3 totals 18 residues. The V gene's germline CDR1 is MGHRA and CDR2 YSYEKL. CDR3 protein: CASSQDEQGLAGYNEQFF. Written as DNA, the CDR3 is TGCGCCAGCAGCCAAGATGAACAGGGACTAGCGGGATACAATGAGCAGTTCTTC.

This clonotype was observed a few times. This rearrangement joins TRBV24-1 to TRBJ1-5; D is unclear. The CDR3 length is 13 residues. V lost 6 bases and J 4 bases, leaving 9 bases between the germline ends. CDR1 and CDR2 (germline): KGHDR, SFDVKD. CDR3 in amino acids: CATSREGNQPQHF. For the CDR3, the DNA is TGTGCCACCAGTAGGGAAGGGAATCAGCCCCAGCATTTT.

The CDR3, as DNA: TGTGCCAGCGCTAGACGCACGACCTTGGTGCCCTACGAGCAGTACTTC. This encodes CASARRTTLVPYEQYF. The V and J genes are TRBV6-5 and TRBJ2-7; D remains ambiguous. The CDR3 spans 16 residues. The germline gives CDR1 MNHEY, CDR2 SVGAGI. Deletions cut 8 bases from V and 2 bases from J, with 22 bases between.